The T cell receptor beta chain under discussion was sequenced for a study of blood T cell repertoires in COVID-19. About the research overall: The United States, Italy and Spain supplied acute and convalescent COVID-19 samples. Nucleic acid was either cDNA or gDNA, and it came from T cells, B-cell-depleted T cells, or PBMCs.

Trimming removed 4 bases from V and 8 bases from J, with 13 bases in between. This CDR3 has 14 amino acids. Germline lookup yields CDR1 SGHRS and CDR2 YFSETQ. How the authors handled the data: Estimation of nucleated cell counts relied on the amplification of reference gene primers. Here immunoSEQ multiplex PCR was the method, and the copy in TCRdb shows in-frame clones only, minus some. V, J and clone size are taken as reported in that table, and D and trimming were inferred from the DNA itself. The sample lists about 23,000 clones, under 95% occurring once. Sequences were obtained from peripheral blood. The source is a woman between 45 and 60 years old with active COVID-19. The chain recombines TRBV5-1 with TRBJ1-6; no clear D gene. CDR3 nucleotide sequence: TGCGCCAGCAGCCCCAGTGAGGGTTATTCACCCCTCCACTTT. As protein: CASSPSEGYSPLHF.